The clone carrying this TCR beta chain was seen just once. The CDR3 is 17 residues long. V was pared by 5 bases and J by 4 bases, with 11 bases of the junction left unmatched. Germline V gene data show CDR1 as KGHDR and CDR2 as SFDVKD. The sample originates from a study of blood T cell repertoires in COVID-19. Sequencing was performed with immunoSEQ multiplex PCR; in TCRdb, only in-frame clones are kept and a portion is missing. In the table there are 250,000 or so clones, around 85% of which are singletons. The V call is TRBV24-1, the J call TRBJ2-1, with TRBD2 identical over 9 bases. This clonotype was obtained from a man between 60 and 75 years old with acute or convalescent COVID-19. Sequenced material: peripheral blood. The CDR3 DNA reads as TGTGCCACCAGTGGTTCTAGCGGGAAGTCCCGATACAATGAGCAGTTCTTC. It encodes CATSGSSGKSRYNEQFF.